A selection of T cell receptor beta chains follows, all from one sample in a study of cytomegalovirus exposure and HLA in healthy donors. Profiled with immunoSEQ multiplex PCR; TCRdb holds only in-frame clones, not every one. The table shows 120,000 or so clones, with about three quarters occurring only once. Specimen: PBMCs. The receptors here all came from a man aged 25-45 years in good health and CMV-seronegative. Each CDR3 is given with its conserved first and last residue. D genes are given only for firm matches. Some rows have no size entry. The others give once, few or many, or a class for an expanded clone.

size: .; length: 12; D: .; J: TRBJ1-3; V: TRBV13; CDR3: CASSTDRGTIYF; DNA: TGTGCCAGCAGCACGGACCGAGGGACCATATATTTT
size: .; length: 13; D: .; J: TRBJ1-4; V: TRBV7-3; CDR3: CASSLGTGEKLFF; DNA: TGTGCCAGCAGCTTGGGGACTGGTGAAAAACTGTTTTTT
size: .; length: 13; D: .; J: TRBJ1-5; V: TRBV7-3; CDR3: CASSLVLYQPQHF; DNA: TGTGCCAGCAGCTTAGTACTATATCAGCCCCAGCATTTT
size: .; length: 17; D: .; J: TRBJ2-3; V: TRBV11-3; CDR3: CASSGRLPGQVTDTQYF; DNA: TGTGCCAGCAGCGGAAGGCTTCCGGGACAAGTCACAGATACGCAGTATTTT
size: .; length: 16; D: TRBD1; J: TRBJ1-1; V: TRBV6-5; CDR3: CASSYSPRGPNTEAFF; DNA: TGTGCCAGCAGTTACTCACCCAGGGGGCCCAACACTGAAGCTTTCTTT
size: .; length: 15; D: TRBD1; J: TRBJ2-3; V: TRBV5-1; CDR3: CASSMGQAATDTQYF; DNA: TGCGCCAGCAGCATGGGACAGGCGGCCACAGATACGCAGTATTTT
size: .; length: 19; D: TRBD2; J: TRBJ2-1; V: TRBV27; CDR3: CASSLRALAGVGSYNEQFF; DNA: TGTGCCAGCAGTTTACGAGCGCTAGCGGGAGTGGGCTCCTACAATGAGCAGTTCTTC
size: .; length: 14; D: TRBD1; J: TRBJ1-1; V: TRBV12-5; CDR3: CASGFSGGSAEAFF; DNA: TGTGCTAGTGGTTTCTCAGGGGGCTCTGCTGAAGCTTTCTTT
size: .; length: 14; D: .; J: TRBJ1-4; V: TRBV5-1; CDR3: CASRRTGENEKLFF; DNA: TGCGCCAGCAGACGGACCGGGGAGAATGAAAAACTGTTTTTT
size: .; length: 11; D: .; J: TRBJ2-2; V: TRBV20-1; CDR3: CSANRAGELFF; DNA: TGCAGTGCGAACAGGGCCGGGGAGCTGTTTTTT
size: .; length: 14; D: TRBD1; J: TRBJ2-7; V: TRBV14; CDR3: CASSRIDRVLEQYF; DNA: TGTGCCAGCAGCCGAATTGACAGGGTCTTGGAGCAGTACTTC
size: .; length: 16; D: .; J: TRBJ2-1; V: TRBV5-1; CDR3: CASSLEAQGSYNEQFF; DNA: TGCGCCAGCAGCTTGGAAGCGCAGGGCTCCTACAATGAGCAGTTCTTC
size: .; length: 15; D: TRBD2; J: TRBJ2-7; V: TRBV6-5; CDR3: CASSVLAGGRGEQYF; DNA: TGTGCCAGCAGTGTCCTAGCGGGAGGACGCGGCGAGCAGTACTTC
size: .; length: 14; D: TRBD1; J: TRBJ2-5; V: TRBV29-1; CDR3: CSVGQGDRQETQYF; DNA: TGCAGCGTTGGGCAGGGGGACAGACAAGAGACCCAGTACTTC
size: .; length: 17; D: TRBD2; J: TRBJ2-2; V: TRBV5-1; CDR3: CASSFQGAGLNTGELFF; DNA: TGCGCCAGCAGCTTTCAGGGAGCGGGACTAAACACCGGGGAGCTGTTTTTT
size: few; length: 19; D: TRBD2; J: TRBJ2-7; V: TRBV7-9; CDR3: CASSFAGLAGSQVGYEQYF; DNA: TGTGCCAGCAGCTTCGCGGGACTAGCGGGGTCCCAGGTCGGATACGAGCAGTACTTC
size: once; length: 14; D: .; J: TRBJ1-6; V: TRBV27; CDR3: CASTQGRYNSPLHF; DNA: TGTGCCAGCACCCAGGGGCGGTATAATTCACCCCTCCACTTT
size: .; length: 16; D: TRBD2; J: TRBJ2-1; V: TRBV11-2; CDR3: CASSPWRAGAKDEQFF; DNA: TGTGCCAGCAGCCCCTGGCGAGCGGGGGCCAAGGATGAGCAGTTCTTC
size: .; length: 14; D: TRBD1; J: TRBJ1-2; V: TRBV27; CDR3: CASSNYVTGVGYTF; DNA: TGTGCCAGCAGTAACTACGTAACAGGGGTTGGCTACACCTTC
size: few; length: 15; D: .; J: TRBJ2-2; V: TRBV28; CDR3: CASKWAGLDTGELFF; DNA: TGTGCCAGCAAATGGGCGGGTCTTGACACCGGGGAGCTGTTTTTT
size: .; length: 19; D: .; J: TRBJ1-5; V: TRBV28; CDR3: CASSSGAGPLTSPNQPQHF; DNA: TGTGCCAGCAGCTCGGGCGCGGGGCCTCTGACCTCTCCTAATCAGCCCCAGCATTTT
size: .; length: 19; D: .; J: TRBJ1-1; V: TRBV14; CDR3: CASSPPSAGGLYLNTEAFF; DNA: TGTGCCAGCAGCCCACCGAGCGCGGGGGGGTTGTATTTGAACACTGAAGCTTTCTTT
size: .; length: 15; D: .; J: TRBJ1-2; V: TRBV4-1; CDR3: CASSQDSGRSYGYTF; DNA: TGCGCCAGCAGCCAAGACTCGGGTCGGAGCTATGGCTACACCTTC
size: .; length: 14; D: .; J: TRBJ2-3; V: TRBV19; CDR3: CASSIPGHGYTQYF; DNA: TGTGCCAGTAGTATTCCGGGACACGGTTATACGCAGTATTTT
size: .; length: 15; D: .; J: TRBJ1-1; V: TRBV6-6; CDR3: CASSYGSGPAAEAFF; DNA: TGTGCCAGCAGTTACGGTTCAGGGCCGGCCGCTGAAGCTTTCTTT
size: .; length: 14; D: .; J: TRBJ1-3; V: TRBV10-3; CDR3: CAISETGSGNTIYF; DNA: TGTGCCATCAGTGAGACAGGGTCTGGAAACACCATATATTTT
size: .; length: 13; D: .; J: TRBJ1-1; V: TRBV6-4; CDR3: CASSAQENTEAFF; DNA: TGTGCCAGCAGTGCACAGGAGAACACTGAAGCTTTCTTT
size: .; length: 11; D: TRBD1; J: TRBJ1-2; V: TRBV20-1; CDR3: CSARDRDSYTF; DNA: TGCAGTGCAAGGGACAGGGACAGCTACACCTTC
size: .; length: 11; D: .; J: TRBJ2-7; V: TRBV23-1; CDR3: CASSQSGGQYF; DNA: TGCGCCAGCAGTCAATCGGGAGGGCAGTACTTC
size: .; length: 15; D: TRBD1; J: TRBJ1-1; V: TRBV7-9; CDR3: CASTIFGTADAEAFF; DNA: TGTGCCAGCACCATATTCGGGACAGCTGACGCTGAAGCTTTCTTT
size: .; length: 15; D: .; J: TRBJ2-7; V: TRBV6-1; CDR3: CASRPNDSPSYEQYF; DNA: TGTGCCAGCAGACCCAACGACAGCCCTTCCTACGAGCAGTACTTC
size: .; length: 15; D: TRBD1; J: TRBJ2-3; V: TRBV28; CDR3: CASRRTGGGSDTQYF; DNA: TGTGCCAGCAGAAGAACAGGGGGCGGGTCAGATACGCAGTATTTT
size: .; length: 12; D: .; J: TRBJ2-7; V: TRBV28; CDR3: CASRGRPYEQYF; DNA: TGTGCCAGCAGAGGGAGACCCTACGAGCAGTACTTC
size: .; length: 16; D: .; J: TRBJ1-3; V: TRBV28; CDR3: CASSSASVGPGNTIYF; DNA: TGTGCCAGCAGTTCAGCCTCGGTGGGCCCTGGAAACACCATATATTTT
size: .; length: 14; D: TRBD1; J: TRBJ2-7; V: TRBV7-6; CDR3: CASSSAGGSYEQYF; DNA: TGTGCCAGCAGCTCAGCAGGGGGTTCCTACGAGCAGTACTTC
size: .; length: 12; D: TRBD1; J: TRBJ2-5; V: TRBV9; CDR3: CASGTGGETQYF; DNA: TGTGCCAGCGGGACAGGGGGAGAGACCCAGTACTTC
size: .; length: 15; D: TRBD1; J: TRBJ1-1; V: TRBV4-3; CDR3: CASSQDFRDSRTTFF; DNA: TGCGCCAGCAGCCAAGACTTTCGGGACAGCCGTACGACTTTCTTT
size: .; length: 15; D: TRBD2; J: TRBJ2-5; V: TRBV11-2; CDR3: CASSYLAGAGETQYF; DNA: TGTGCCAGCAGCTACTTAGCGGGGGCGGGGGAGACCCAGTACTTC
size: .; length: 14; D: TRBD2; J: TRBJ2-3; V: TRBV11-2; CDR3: CASSWVAGEDTQYF; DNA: TGTGCCAGCAGCTGGGTAGCGGGGGAAGATACGCAGTATTTT
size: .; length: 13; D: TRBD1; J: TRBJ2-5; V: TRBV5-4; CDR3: CASSADRVQTQYF; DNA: TGTGCCAGCAGCGCGGACAGGGTTCAGACCCAGTACTTC